One and the same sample provided the 20 T cell receptor beta chains below, sequenced in a study of OX40 agonist ivuxolimab in advanced cancers. This table comes from immunoSEQ multiplex PCR, and its TCRdb copy is limited to in-frame clones, with some not included. The sample includes some 19,000 clones, 85% to 90% of them seen just once. Material: CD4+ or CD8+ T cells sorted from blood, obtained in a trial of the OX40 agonist ivuxolimab. These receptors were taken from an adult with an advanced solid tumor such as melanoma, head and neck, liver or kidney cancer.

V and J are TRBV11-1 and TRBJ2-5, with 8 bases identical to TRBD1. V shed 5 bases and J 2 bases; nucleotides not matched to a gene: 10. Germline lookup yields CDR1 SGHAT and CDR2 FQDESV (reference sequence). The CDR3 length is 16 residues. The CDR3: CASSTWAGGRQETQYF. CDR3 nucleotide sequence: TGTGCCAGCAGCACCTGGGCAGGGGGCCGGCAAGAGACCCAGTACTTC.

The V call is TRBV30, the J call TRBJ1-5; no clear D. The germline V gene has CDR1 GTSNPN and CDR2 SVGIG (reference sequence). The CDR3 contains 14 residues. Trimming shortened V by 0 bases and J by 2 bases, and 8 bases separated the two germline ends. The chain's CDR3 is CAWSVGRGNQPQHF. The CDR3 DNA is TGTGCCTGGAGTGTAGGGCGGGGCAATCAGCCCCAGCATTTT.

This clone has a handful of counts. J is TRBJ1-5 and V is TRBV23-1; possible D gene TRBD1, 5 bases. TRBV23-1 is designated an ORF whose function remains uncertain. CDR3 length: 15 residues. The V end was cut by 1 base, the J end by 6 bases, with 13 bases between. The CDR3 DNA follows: TGCGCCAGCAGTCAATACGAAGGGGCCGGTCAGCCCCAGCATTTT. Its translation is CASSQYEGAGQPQHF.

The genes are TRBV5-8 and TRBJ1-1; TRBD1 matches at 9 bases. Germline assignment: CDR1 SGHTS and CDR2 YDEGEE. After removal of 1 base from V and 6 bases from J, the junction contained 1 base not matched to a gene. CDR3 length: 13 amino acids. CDR3 region: CASSLTGGSEAFF. The DNA of the CDR3 is TGTGCCAGCAGCTTGACAGGGGGCTCTGAAGCTTTCTTT.

The chain couples TRBV4-2 to TRBJ2-1; 12 positions agree with TRBD2. Germline V lookup: CDR1 LGHNA, CDR2 YNFKEQ. This CDR3 spans 20 amino acids. The ends lost 0 bases at V and 2 bases at J; junction bases unmatched: 11. CDR3 residues: CASSQDWASGRVLPYNEQFF. Written as DNA, the CDR3 is TGTGCCAGCAGCCAAGATTGGGCTAGCGGGAGGGTCTTGCCCTACAATGAGCAGTTCTTC.

V usage is TRBV10-3 and J usage is TRBJ2-7, with D maybe TRBD2 (5 bases). Trimming took 2 bases from V and 0 from J, leaving 14 bases between them. Per germline, CDR1 ENHRY and CDR2 SYGVKD. The CDR3 extends over 16 amino acids. The CDR3 DNA is TGTGCCATCAGTGAGGGCTCGGACTCAAGCTCCTACGAGCAGTACTTC. Amino acids: CAISEGSDSSSYEQYF.

The genes are TRBV11-3 and TRBJ2-1; no firm D call. Trimming shortened V by 4 bases and J by 7 bases, and 8 bases separated the two germline ends. This CDR3 region has 12 residues. CDR1 SGHNT and CDR2 YENEEA come from the germline V gene. CDR3 region: CASSSLSNEQFF. For the CDR3, the DNA is TGTGCCAGCAGCTCTTTATCGAATGAGCAGTTCTTC.

The chain is built from TRBV25-1 and TRBJ1-1, with a tentative D call TRBD1 (5 bases). There are 17 residues in the CDR3. The V and J ends lost 1 base and 1 base respectively, with 16 bases between them. Per germline, CDR1 MGHDK and CDR2 SYGVNS. In DNA, the CDR3 is TGTGCCAGCAGTGAATTGGGGGGAGGGCCGGGGAACACTGAAGCTTTCTTT. Protein: CASSELGGGPGNTEAFF.

The rearrangement uses TRBV9 and TRBJ2-1, with 14 bases that match TRBD2. The CDR3 has 15 amino acids. Looked up from germline, CDR1 is SGDLS and CDR2 is YYNGEE. V was pared by 3 bases and J by 7 bases, with 3 bases of the junction left unmatched. The DNA of the CDR3 is TGTGCCAGCAGCGCGGGACTAGCGGGAGCAAATGAGCAGTTCTTC. It codes for CASSAGLAGANEQFF.

The chain carries TRBV18 and TRBJ2-3; TRBD2 matches at 11 bases. The CDR3 covers 17 residues. V lost 5 bases to trimming and J lost 2 bases; unmatched junction nucleotides: 9. Germline V CDR1 and CDR2: KGHSH, LQKENI. The CDR3 DNA reads as TGTGCCAGCTCAGCGCGGAGACTAGCGGGATTCACAGATACGCAGTATTTT. It translates to CASSARRLAGFTDTQYF.

The rearrangement links TRBV7-9 to TRBJ2-1, with 9 nucleotides matching TRBD1. CDR1 and CDR2 from the germline V gene are SEHNR and FQNEAQ (reference sequence). The CDR3 sequence is 14 residues long. V lost 5 bases, J lost 7 bases, and 6 bases stayed unmatched. CDR3 bases: TGTGCCAGCAGCATAGTGACAGGGGGAAATGAGCAGTTCTTC. The encoded protein is CASSIVTGGNEQFF.

This chain joins TRBV30 and TRBJ2-7; TRBD2 matches 7 bases. V lost 6 bases and J lost 3; bases outside the gene matches: 5. Per germline, CDR1 GTSNPN and CDR2 SVGIG (reference sequence). The CDR3 runs 12 residues. The CDR3 protein is CACTGGSYEQYF. DNA for the CDR3: TGTGCCTGCACGGGCGGGAGCTACGAGCAGTACTTC.

The rearrangement uses TRBV28 and TRBJ2-7, with D hard to call. The CDR3 covers 13 residues. V lost 2 bases to trimming and J lost 5 bases, with 10 bases between them. The V gene's germline CDR1 is MDHEN and CDR2 SYDVKM. For the CDR3, the DNA is TGTGCCAGCAGTTTAGTGTCCGAGAACGAGCAGTACTTC. This translates into CASSLVSENEQYF.

The V and J genes are TRBV7-9 and TRBJ2-1; possibly TRBD1 for D (5 bases). Germline V gene sequence: CDR1 SEHNR, CDR2 FQNEAQ (reference sequence). V shed 4 bases and J shed 10 bases, with 14 bases lying between them. The CDR3 length is 13 residues. CDR3 residues: CASSYLTGNEQFF. CDR3 DNA: TGTGCCAGCAGCTACCTCACAGGAAACGAGCAGTTCTTC.

The sample holds a few counts of this clone. V and J are TRBV28 and TRBJ2-3; D is perhaps TRBD2 (6 bases). CDR1 and CDR2 (germline): MDHEN, SYDVKM. CDR3 size: 17 residues. V was pared by 3 bases and J by 0 bases, with 16 bases between. For the CDR3, the DNA is TGTGCCAGCAGTTTCTGGCCCTCTAGCGACAGCACAGATACGCAGTATTTT. Translating gives CASSFWPSSDSTDTQYF.

This chain links TRBV9 with TRBJ2-6; 13 bases are a match to TRBD2. The junction had 0 bases not matched to a gene; V was cut back by 3 bases and J by 0 bases. The CDR3 has 17 residues. Germline values: CDR1 SGDLS, CDR2 YYNGEE. The CDR3 DNA sequence: TGTGCCAGCAGCGGACTAGCGGGGGGCTCTGGGGCCAACGTCCTGACTTTC. This encodes CASSGLAGGSGANVLTF.

The CDR3 DNA follows: TGTGCCAGCTCACCTCTAGGACAGGTTGAAGCTTTCTTT. Amino acids: CASSPLGQVEAFF. This sequence joins TRBV18 and TRBJ1-1; 7 bases match TRBD1. The CDR3 runs 13 residues. Germline loops: CDR1 KGHSH, CDR2 LQKENI. V shed 3 bases, J shed 7 bases, and the junction held 5 bases outside the gene matches.

A single count supports this clone. The chain employs TRBV28 and TRBJ2-7; TRBD2 might be the D (6 bases). V lost 2 bases and J lost 4, with 21 bases in between. This CDR3 has 17 residues. Germline V CDR1 and CDR2: MDHEN, SYDVKM. CDR3: CASSLPPWRDGGYEQYF. The CDR3 DNA sequence: TGTGCCAGCAGTTTACCCCCCTGGCGGGATGGGGGTTACGAGCAGTACTTC.

This chain links TRBV4-1 with TRBJ1-1; TRBD1 matches 10 bases. The length of the CDR3 is 16 residues. Germline trimming cut 4 bases from V and 3 bases from J; bases unmatched to any gene: 8. The germline gives CDR1 MGHRA, CDR2 YSYEKL. The CDR3 is CASSPGQGIWDTEAFF. For the CDR3, the DNA is TGCGCCAGCAGCCCGGGACAGGGGATATGGGACACTGAAGCTTTCTTT.

V usage is TRBV7-6 and J usage is TRBJ1-5; no firm D call. V lost 8 bases, J lost 0 bases, and 17 bases lay in between. The CDR3 length is 16 residues. Germline CDR1 reads SGHVS; CDR2 reads FNYEAQ. The CDR3: CASPIRPGYSNQPQHF. CDR3 DNA sequence: TGTGCCAGCCCCATACGTCCAGGATATAGCAATCAGCCCCAGCATTTT.